This TCR beta chain appears in the sequencing data of a study of cytomegalovirus exposure and HLA in healthy donors. The wider study: Genotyping showed around 80% of almost 400 donors falling in the Caucasian-associated ancestry cluster. Findings and caveats of the study: The listing of roughly 160 TCR beta chains classed them as cytomegalovirus-associated. TCR beta V segments were, for the most part, productive about 87% or about 30% of the time in an earlier analysis.

The V end lost 4 bases, the J end lost 7 bases, and 11 bases lay between the germline ends. There are 13 residues in the CDR3. Looked up from germline, CDR1 is MNHNS and CDR2 is SASEGT. Concerning this clone: Its target is not known.

Amplification used 60 Vbeta primers and 13 Jbeta primers. In the original workflow: The authors later counted about 80 million unique TCR beta chains, approximately 10 million of them shared. Sequencing was performed with immunoSEQ multiplex PCR; in TCRdb, only in-frame clones are kept and a portion is missing. The V and J calls and clone size come from that table; D and trimming were worked out from the DNA. The sample contains about 190,000 clones, around 77% of which appear only once. This clonotype was sampled from a woman aged 18-29 years in good health and CMV-seronegative. Sequences were obtained from PBMCs. The chain joins TRBV6-1 to TRBJ2-1; possibly TRBD2 for D (5 bases). This chain's CDR3 is CASSVSGGNEQFF. For the CDR3, the DNA is TGTGCCAGCAGTGTGAGCGGTGGGAATGAGCAGTTCTTC.